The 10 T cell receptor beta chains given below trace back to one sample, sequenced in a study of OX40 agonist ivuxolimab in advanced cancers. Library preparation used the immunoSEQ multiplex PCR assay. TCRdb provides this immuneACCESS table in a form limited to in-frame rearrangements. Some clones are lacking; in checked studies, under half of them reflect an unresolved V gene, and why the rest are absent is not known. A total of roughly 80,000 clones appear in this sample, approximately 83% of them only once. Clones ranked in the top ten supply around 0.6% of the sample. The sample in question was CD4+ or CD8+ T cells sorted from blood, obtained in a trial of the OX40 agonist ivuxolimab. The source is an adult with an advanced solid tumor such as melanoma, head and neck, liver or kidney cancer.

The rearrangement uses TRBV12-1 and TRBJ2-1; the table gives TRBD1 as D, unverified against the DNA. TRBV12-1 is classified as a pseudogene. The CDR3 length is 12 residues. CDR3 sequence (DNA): TGTGCCAGCAGCTTGAGGGGGTATGAGCAGTTCTTC. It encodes CASSLRGYEQFF.

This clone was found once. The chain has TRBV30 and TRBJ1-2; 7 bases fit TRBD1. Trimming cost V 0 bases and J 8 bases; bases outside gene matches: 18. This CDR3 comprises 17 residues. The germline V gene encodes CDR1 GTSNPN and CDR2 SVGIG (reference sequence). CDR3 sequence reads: CAWSVRGQRYYRRGYTF. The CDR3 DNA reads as TGTGCCTGGAGTGTAAGGGGACAGAGGTATTATCGTCGCGGCTACACCTTC.

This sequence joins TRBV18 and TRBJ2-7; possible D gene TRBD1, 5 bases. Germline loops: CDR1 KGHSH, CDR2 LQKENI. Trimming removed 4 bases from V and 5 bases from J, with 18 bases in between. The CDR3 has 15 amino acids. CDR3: CASSRDQGQPNEQYF. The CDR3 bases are TGTGCCAGCTCACGAGATCAGGGTCAACCTAACGAGCAGTACTTC.

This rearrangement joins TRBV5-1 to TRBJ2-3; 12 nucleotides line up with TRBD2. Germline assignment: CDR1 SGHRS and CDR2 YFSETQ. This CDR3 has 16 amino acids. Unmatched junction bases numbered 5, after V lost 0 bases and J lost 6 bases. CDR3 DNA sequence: TGCGCCAGCAGCTTGGCTAGCGGGGGGGCATCGGATACGCAGTATTTT. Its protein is CASSLASGGASDTQYF. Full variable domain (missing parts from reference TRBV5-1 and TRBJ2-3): KAGVTQTPRYLIKTRGQQVTLSCSPISGHRSVSWYQQTPGQGLQFLFEYFSETQRNKGNFPGRFSGRQFSNSRSEMNVSTLELGDSALYLCASSLASGGASDTQYFGPGTRLTVL.

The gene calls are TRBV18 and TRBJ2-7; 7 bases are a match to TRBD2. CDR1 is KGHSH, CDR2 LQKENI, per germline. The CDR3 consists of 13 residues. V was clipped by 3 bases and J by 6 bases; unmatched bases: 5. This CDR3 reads CASSPRGDGEQYF. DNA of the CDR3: TGTGCCAGCTCACCCCGGGGGGATGGCGAGCAGTACTTC.

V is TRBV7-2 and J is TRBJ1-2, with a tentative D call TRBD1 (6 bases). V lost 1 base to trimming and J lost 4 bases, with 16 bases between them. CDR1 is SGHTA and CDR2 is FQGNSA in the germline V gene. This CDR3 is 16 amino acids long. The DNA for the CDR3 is TGTGCCAGCAGCTTAGTCTCGGGGGGCTCCGTCTATGGCTACACCTTC. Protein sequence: CASSLVSGGSVYGYTF.

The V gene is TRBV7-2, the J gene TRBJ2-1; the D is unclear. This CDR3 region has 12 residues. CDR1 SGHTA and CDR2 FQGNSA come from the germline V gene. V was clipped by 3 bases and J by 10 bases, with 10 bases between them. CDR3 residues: CASSFTFLEQFF. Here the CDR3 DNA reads TGTGCCAGCAGCTTTACCTTTTTAGAGCAGTTCTTC.

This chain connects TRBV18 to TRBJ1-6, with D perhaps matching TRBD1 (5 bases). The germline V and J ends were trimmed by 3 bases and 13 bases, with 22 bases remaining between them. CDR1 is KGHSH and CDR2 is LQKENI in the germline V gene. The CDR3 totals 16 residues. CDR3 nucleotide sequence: TGTGCCAGCTCACCCCCCAACTGGGACGGCCGGGGGCCCCTCCACTTT. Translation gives CASSPPNWDGRGPLHF.

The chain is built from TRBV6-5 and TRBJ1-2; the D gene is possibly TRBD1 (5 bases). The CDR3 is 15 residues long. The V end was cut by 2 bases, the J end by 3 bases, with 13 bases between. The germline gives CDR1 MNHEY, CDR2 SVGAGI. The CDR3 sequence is CASSYVQGDDYGYTF. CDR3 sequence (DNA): TGTGCCAGCAGTTACGTCCAGGGAGACGACTATGGCTACACCTTC.

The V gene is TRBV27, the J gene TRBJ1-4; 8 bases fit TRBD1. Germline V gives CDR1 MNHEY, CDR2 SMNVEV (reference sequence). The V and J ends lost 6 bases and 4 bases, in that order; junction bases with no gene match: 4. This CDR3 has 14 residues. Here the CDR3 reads CASSDRGHNEKLFF. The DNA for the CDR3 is TGTGCCAGCAGCGACAGGGGTCATAATGAAAAACTGTTTTTT.